These T cell receptor beta chains were read from a single sample in a study of regulatory T cells in long-lasting Graves disease. TCRdb ran MiXCR on the multiplex PCR reads and lists one entry per CDR3 protein. This sample has 400,000 to 500,000 distinct CDR3 sequences, with under 25% found just once. The sequencing used peripheral blood mononuclear cells (PBMCs), collected when the disease was refractory, from a patient treated with antithyroid drugs. The source is a female donor with Graves disease. Each CDR3 is given with its conserved first and last residue. D genes are given only for firm matches. Rows give clone size only sometimes, using once, few, many, or a class for an expanded clone.

>-|many|TRBJ2-2|TRBV6-1
CASIFRPWNTGELFF
TGTGCCAGCATTTTCCGACCTTGGAACACCGGGGAGCTGTTTTTT
>TRBD1|-|TRBJ1-5|TRBV9
CASSPWEEGAYQPQHF
TGTGCCAGCAGCCCATGGGAGGAGGGGGCTTATCAGCCCCAGCATTTT
>TRBD2|-|TRBJ2-7|TRBV20-1
CSARAGGPGWGQYF
TGCAGTGCTAGAGCGGGAGGGCCCGGTTGGGGGCAGTACTTC
>-|many|TRBJ2-5|TRBV6-1
CASSDRGMGWETQYF
TGTGCCAGCAGCGATCGGGGGATGGGTTGGGAGACCCAGTACTTC
>TRBD2|-|TRBJ2-4|TRBV4-3
CASSHDRVLAGGRNIQYF
TGCGCCAGCAGCCACGACAGGGTTCTAGCGGGAGGTAGAAACATTCAGTACTTC
>-|-|TRBJ2-1|TRBV3-1
CASRSPGPGDNEQFF
TGTGCCAGCAGGAGTCCCGGGCCGGGGGACAATGAGCAGTTCTTC
>-|many|TRBJ2-6|TRBV27
CASSMSGAGGANVLTF
TGTGCCAGCAGCATGTCGGGGGCGGGTGGGGCCAACGTCCTGACTTTC
>-|-|TRBJ2-2|TRBV18
CASPTGATNTGELFF
TGTGCCAGCCCGACCGGGGCCACGAACACCGGGGAGCTGTTTTTT
>TRBD2|-|TRBJ2-7|TRBV2
CASRARTSGKTYEQYF
TGTGCCAGCAGGGCCCGGACTAGCGGGAAGACCTACGAGCAGTACTTC
>-|few|TRBJ2-7|TRBV18
CASSPAARGDYEQYF
TGTGCCAGCTCACCGGCGGCCAGAGGGGACTACGAGCAGTACTTC
>TRBD1|-|TRBJ1-6|TRBV19
CASAAGTVNNSPLHF
TGTGCCAGTGCCGCCGGGACAGTGAATAATTCACCCCTCCACTTT
>-|few|TRBJ2-7|TRBV9
CASSGNSGVSYEQYF
TGTGCCAGCAGCGGGAACTCCGGGGTCTCCTACGAGCAGTACTTC
>-|many|TRBJ1-1|TRBV6-1
CASRSHTEAFF
TGTGCCAGCAGGAGTCACACTGAAGCTTTCTTT